Sequencing of this T cell receptor beta chain was carried out in a study of T cell changes during pregnancy in multiple sclerosis. This CDR3 region has 16 residues. CDR1 and CDR2 from the germline V gene are MNHNY and SVGAGI (reference sequence). Deletions cut 7 bases from V and 0 bases from J, with 16 bases between. This table comes from immunoSEQ multiplex PCR, and its TCRdb copy is limited to in-frame clones, with some not included. The sample lists about 120,000 clones; about 93% were seen once. Specimen: peripheral blood, collected before pregnancy. The TCR was taken from a female donor with multiple sclerosis, enrolled in a pregnancy study. The chain has TRBV6-6 and TRBJ1-3; a weak D match, TRBD1 (6 bases). CDR3 loop: CASTLGGASSGNTIYF. Written as DNA, the CDR3 is TGTGCCAGCACCCTTGGGGGGGCTAGCTCTGGAAACACCATATATTTT.